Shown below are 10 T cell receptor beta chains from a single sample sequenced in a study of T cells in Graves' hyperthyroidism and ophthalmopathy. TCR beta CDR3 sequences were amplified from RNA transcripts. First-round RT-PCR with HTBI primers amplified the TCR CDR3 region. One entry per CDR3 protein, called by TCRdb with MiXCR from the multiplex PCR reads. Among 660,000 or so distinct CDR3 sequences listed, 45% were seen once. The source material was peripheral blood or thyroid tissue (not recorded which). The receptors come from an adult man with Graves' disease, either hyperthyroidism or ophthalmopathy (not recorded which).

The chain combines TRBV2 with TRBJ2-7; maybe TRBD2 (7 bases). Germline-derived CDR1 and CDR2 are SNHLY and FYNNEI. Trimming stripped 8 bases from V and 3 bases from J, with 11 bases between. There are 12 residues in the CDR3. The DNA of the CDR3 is TGTGCCAGCCAGGGGACTAACTACGAGCAGTACTTC. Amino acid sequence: CASQGTNYEQYF.

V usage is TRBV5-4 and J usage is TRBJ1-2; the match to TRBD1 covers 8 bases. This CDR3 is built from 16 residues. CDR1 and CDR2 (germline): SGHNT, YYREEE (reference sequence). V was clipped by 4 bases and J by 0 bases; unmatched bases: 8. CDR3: CASSRAGGTANYGYTF. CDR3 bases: TGTGCCAGCAGCCGAGCAGGGGGCACCGCTAACTATGGCTACACCTTC.

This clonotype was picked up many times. In nucleotides, the CDR3 is TGTGCCAGCAGCTCCGGACAGGCTAACTACGAGCAGTACTTC. It specifies CASSSGQANYEQYF. This chain connects TRBV7-9 to TRBJ2-7, with 7 positions matching TRBD1. V lost 4 bases, J lost 3 bases, and 6 bases stayed unmatched. The CDR3 consists of 14 residues. The germline V gene encodes CDR1 SEHNR and CDR2 FQNEAQ (reference sequence). The variable domain in full, completed from reference TRBV7-9 and TRBJ2-7, reads DTGVSQNPRHKITKRGQNVTFRCDPISEHNRLYWYRQTLGQGPEFLTYFQNEAQLEKSRLLSDRFSAERPKGSFSTLEIQRTEQGDSAMYLCASSSGQANYEQYFGPGTRLTVT.

For the CDR3, the DNA is TGTGCCAGCAGCCCCGGGACTAGCGGGATAAAACGTCACGAGCAGTACTTC. Translating it yields CASSPGTSGIKRHEQYF. This sequence joins TRBV7-8 and TRBJ2-7; 13 bases match TRBD2. The V gene's germline CDR1 is SGHVS and CDR2 FQNEAQ. V shed 5 bases and J 5 bases; nucleotides not matched to a gene: 12. This CDR3 is built from 17 residues.

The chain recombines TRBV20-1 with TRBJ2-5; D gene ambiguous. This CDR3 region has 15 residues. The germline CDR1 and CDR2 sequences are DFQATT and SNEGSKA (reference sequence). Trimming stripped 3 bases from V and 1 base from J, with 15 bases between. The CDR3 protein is CSARWRPGSQETQYF. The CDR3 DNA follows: TGCAGTGCTAGGTGGAGACCTGGTTCCCAAGAGACCCAGTACTTC.

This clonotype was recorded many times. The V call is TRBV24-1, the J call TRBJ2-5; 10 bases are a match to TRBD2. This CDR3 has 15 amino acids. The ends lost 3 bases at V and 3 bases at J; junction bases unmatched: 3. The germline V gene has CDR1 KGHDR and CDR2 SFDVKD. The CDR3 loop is CATSDPGLAEETQYF. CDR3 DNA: TGTGCCACCAGTGATCCCGGACTAGCGGAAGAGACCCAGTACTTC.

The CDR3 is CASSQEGADEKLFF. CDR3 DNA sequence: TGTGCCAGCAGCCAGGAGGGGGCTGATGAAAAACTGTTTTTT. The chain has TRBV7-9 and TRBJ1-4; TRBD1 aligns across 7 bases. Germline V gene data show CDR1 as SEHNR and CDR2 as FQNEAQ (reference sequence). Trimming took 5 bases from V and 6 from J; bases not matched to a gene: 6. The CDR3 extends over 14 amino acids. The whole variable domain, filled in from reference TRBV7-9 and TRBJ1-4, reads DTGVSQNPRHKITKRGQNVTFRCDPISEHNRLYWYRQTLGQGPEFLTYFQNEAQLEKSRLLSDRFSAERPKGSFSTLEIQRTEQGDSAMYLCASSQEGADEKLFFGSGTQLSVL.

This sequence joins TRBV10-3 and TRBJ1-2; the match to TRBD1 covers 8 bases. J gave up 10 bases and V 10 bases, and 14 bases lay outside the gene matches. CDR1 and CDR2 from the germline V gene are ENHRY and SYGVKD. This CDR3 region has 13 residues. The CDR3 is CATKGQGGINYTF. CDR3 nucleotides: TGTGCCACCAAAGGACAGGGCGGAATTAACTACACCTTC.

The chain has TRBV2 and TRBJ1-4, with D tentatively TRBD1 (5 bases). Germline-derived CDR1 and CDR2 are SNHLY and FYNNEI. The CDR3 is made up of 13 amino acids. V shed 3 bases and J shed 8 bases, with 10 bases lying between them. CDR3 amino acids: CASSEGQQEKLFF. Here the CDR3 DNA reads TGTGCCAGCAGTGAGGGGCAACAGGAAAAACTGTTTTTT. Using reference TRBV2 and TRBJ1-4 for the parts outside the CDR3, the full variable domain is EPEVTQTPSHQVTQMGQEVILRCVPISNHLYFYWYRQILGQKVEFLVSFYNNEISEKSEIFDDQFSVERPDGSNFTLKIRSTKLEDSAMYFCASSEGQQEKLFFGSGTQLSVL.

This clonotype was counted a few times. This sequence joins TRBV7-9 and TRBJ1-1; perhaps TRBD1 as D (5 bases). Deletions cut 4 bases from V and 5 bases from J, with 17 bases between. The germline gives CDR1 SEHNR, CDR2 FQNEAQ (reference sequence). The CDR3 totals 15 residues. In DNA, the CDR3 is TGTGCCAGCAGCTCAACCTCGGCAGGGCGGACTGAAGCTTTCTTT. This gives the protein CASSSTSAGRTEAFF.